These T cell receptor beta chains were read from a single sample in a study of blood T cell repertoires in COVID-19. Clones were sequenced by immunoSEQ multiplex PCR, and TCRdb holds only the in-frame ones, with some missing. The data show over 100,000 clones, approximately 87% seen once. Sequencing was carried out using peripheral blood. These receptors were collected from a man aged 50 to 59 with active COVID-19. Both conserved end residues are part of each CDR3. D genes are given only for firm matches. Rows give clone size only sometimes, using once, few, many, or a class for an expanded clone.

TRBJ1-2 NA TRBV25-1 NA CASSAGIYGYTF TGTGCCAGCAGTGCAGGGATCTATGGCTACACCTTC
TRBJ2-5 TRBD2 TRBV5-4 NA CASSPASGQETQYF TGTGCCAGCAGCCCGGCTAGCGGACAAGAGACCCAGTACTTC
TRBJ2-7 NA TRBV19 NA CASSRENPGTYEQYF TGTGCCAGTAGTAGGGAAAACCCGGGAACCTACGAGCAGTACTTC
TRBJ2-5 TRBD2 TRBV5-4 once CASSYSIGLAFETQYF TGTGCCAGCAGCTACTCAATTGGACTAGCGTTCGAGACCCAGTACTTC
TRBJ2-1 NA TRBV5-1 few CASSLGWGPYNEQFF TGCGCCAGCAGCTTGGGCTGGGGCCCCTACAATGAGCAGTTCTTC
TRBJ1-2 NA TRBV4-1 NA CASSLRLTDLRGYTF TGCGCCAGCAGCCTGAGGCTCACTGACTTGCGGGGCTACACCTTC
TRBJ1-2 NA TRBV7-2 NA CASSLAQKAYGYTF TGTGCCAGCAGCTTAGCACAGAAAGCCTATGGCTACACCTTC
TRBJ2-7 NA TRBV15 NA CATSRDATYEQYF TGTGCCACCAGCAGAGATGCTACCTACGAGCAGTACTTC
TRBJ2-5 TRBD2 TRBV2 NA CASRPSGGPRETQYF TGTGCCAGCAGGCCCAGCGGGGGGCCGCGAGAGACCCAGTACTTC
TRBJ1-4 NA TRBV10-3 NA CATSGSRNEKLFF TGTGCGACGTCCGGGAGCCGTAATGAAAAACTGTTTTTT
TRBJ2-2 NA TRBV10-1 few CASSESTGSPGELFF TGCGCCAGCAGTGAGTCGACGGGGAGCCCCGGGGAGCTGTTTTTT
TRBJ1-1 NA TRBV5-1 once CASSFRENTEAFF TGCGCCAGCAGCTTCCGGGAGAACACTGAAGCTTTCTTT
TRBJ2-5 NA TRBV12-2 NA CASRLPLVGGLQETQYF TGTGCAAGTCGCTTACCTCTGGTGGGGGGACTACAAGAGACCCAGTACTTC
TRBJ2-1 TRBD2 TRBV7-2 NA CASSLVRSGGREQFF TGTGCCAGCAGCTTAGTCCGGAGCGGGGGTCGTGAGCAGTTCTTC
TRBJ1-6 NA TRBV11-2 NA CASSSGGNNSPLHF TGTGCCAGCAGCTCCGGAGGCAATAATTCACCCCTCCACTTT
TRBJ1-6 NA TRBV6-2/TRBV6-3 once CASSYGEWALHF TGTGCCAGCAGTTACGGGGAGTGGGCCCTCCACTTT
TRBJ2-7 TRBD2 TRBV10-3 NA CATHGGAYEQYF TGTGCCACCCACGGGGGGGCCTACGAGCAGTACTTC
TRBJ2-7 NA TRBV10-2 once CASSEFLYEQYF TGCGCCAGCAGTGAATTCCTCTACGAGCAGTACTTC
TRBJ2-7 NA TRBV7-8 NA CASSFGGLSSYEQYF TGTGCCAGCAGCTTCGGCGGATTGAGCTCCTACGAGCAGTACTTC
TRBJ2-1 NA TRBV6-5 NA CASSLTGNSNEQFF TGTGCCAGCAGCCTGACAGGTAACTCCAATGAGCAGTTCTTC
TRBJ1-1 TRBD1 TRBV6-5 few CASSETGGRTEAFF TGTGCCAGCTCCGAGACAGGGGGACGAACTGAAGCTTTCTTT
TRBJ2-2 NA TRBV20-1 NA CSARVAGELFF TGCAGTGCTAGAGTAGCCGGGGAGCTGTTTTTT
TRBJ1-4 NA TRBV20-1 NA CSAEVAGKLFF TGCAGTGCCGAGGTGGCTGGAAAACTGTTTTTT
TRBJ1-4 NA TRBV30 NA CAWSVLRNEKLFF TGTGCCTGGAGTGTACTCAGGAATGAAAAACTGTTTTTT
TRBJ2-1 TRBD2 TRBV2 NA CASSGQGLAEQFF TGTGCCAGCAGTGGTCAGGGACTAGCGGAGCAGTTCTTC
TRBJ2-5 TRBD1 TRBV9 NA CASSVDRGRGETQYF TGTGCCAGCAGCGTTGACAGGGGGCGGGGAGAGACCCAGTACTTC
TRBJ1-1 NA TRBV11-2 NA CASSQTEARKAFF TGTGCCAGCAGCCAAACCGAGGCCCGAAAAGCTTTCTTT
TRBJ1-1 NA TRBV5-1 many CASSSEQGRTEAFF TGCGCCAGCAGCTCGGAACAGGGAAGGACTGAAGCTTTCTTT
TRBJ2-3 NA TRBV18 NA CASSPSSGTQYF TGTGCCAGCTCACCGTCCTCGGGAACGCAGTATTTT
TRBJ2-7 TRBD2 TRBV6-5 NA CASKKLAATYEQYF TGTGCCAGCAAGAAACTAGCGGCGACCTACGAGCAGTACTTC
TRBJ2-3 TRBD2 TRBV19 NA CASTDPSGGTDTQYF TGTGCCAGTACCGACCCTAGCGGGGGCACAGATACGCAGTATTTT
TRBJ2-1 NA TRBV7-2 NA CASTRTGVSYGQFF TGTGCCAGCACCCGGACGGGAGTGTCTTATGGGCAGTTCTTC
TRBJ1-2 TRBD1 TRBV7-9 NA CATGQGSYTF TGTGCCACGGGACAGGGGAGCTACACCTTC
TRBJ1-2 TRBD1 TRBV11-2 NA CASSATGTGYGYTF TGTGCCAGCAGCGCTACCGGGACAGGCTATGGCTACACCTTC
TRBJ2-5 NA TRBV29-1 NA CSVVEQSLRETQYF TGCAGCGTTGTCGAACAGAGTTTAAGAGAGACCCAGTACTTC